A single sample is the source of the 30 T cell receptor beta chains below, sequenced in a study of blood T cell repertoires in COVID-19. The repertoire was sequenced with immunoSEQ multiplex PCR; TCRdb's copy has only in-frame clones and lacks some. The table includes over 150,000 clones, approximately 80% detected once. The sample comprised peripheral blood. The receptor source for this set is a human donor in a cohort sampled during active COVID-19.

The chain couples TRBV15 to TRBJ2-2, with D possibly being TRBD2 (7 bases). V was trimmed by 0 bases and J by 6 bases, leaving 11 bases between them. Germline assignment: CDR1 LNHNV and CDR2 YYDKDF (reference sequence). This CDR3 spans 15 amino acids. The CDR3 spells CATSRDRGAAGELFF. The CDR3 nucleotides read TGTGCCACCAGCAGAGATCGGGGGGCGGCCGGGGAGCTGTTTTTT.

The CDR3 region has the DNA TGTGCCAGCAGCTTAATTAGGACAGGGGATTCTGGGGCCAACGTCCTGACTTTC. Protein: CASSLIRTGDSGANVLTF. The chain is built from TRBV11-2 and TRBJ2-6; 9 nucleotides match TRBD1. This CDR3 region has 18 residues. The germline V gene has CDR1 SGHAT and CDR2 FQNNGV. With V trimmed by 2 bases and J by 1 base, 6 bases remained unmatched.

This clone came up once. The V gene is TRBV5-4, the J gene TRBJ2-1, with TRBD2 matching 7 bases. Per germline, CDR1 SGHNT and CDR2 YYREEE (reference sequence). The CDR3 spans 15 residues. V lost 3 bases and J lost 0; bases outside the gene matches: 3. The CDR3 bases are TGTGCCAGCAGCTGGGGGGGAAGCTCCTACAATGAGCAGTTCTTC. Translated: CASSWGGSSYNEQFF.

CDR3 sequence reads: CASSLAYTGTLGNQPQHF. CDR3 in DNA: TGTGCCAGCAGCTTAGCTTACACCGGGACTCTTGGCAATCAGCCCCAGCATTTT. The rearrangement joins TRBV7-8 to TRBJ1-5; the D gene is possibly TRBD1 (5 bases). The CDR3 runs to 18 residues. Looked up from germline, CDR1 is SGHVS and CDR2 is FQNEAQ. The germline V and J ends were trimmed by 0 bases and 2 bases, with 17 bases remaining between them.

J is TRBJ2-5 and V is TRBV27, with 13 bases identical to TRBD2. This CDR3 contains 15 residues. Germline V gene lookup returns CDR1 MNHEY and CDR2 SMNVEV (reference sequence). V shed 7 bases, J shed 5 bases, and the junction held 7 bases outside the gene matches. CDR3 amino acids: CASKRLAGGSETQYF. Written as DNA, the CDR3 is TGTGCCAGCAAGAGACTAGCGGGGGGCTCGGAGACCCAGTACTTC.

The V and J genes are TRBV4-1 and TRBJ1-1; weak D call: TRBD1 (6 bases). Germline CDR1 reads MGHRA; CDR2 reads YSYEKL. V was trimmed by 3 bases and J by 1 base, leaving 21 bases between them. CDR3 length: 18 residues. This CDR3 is CASSHEEQGPASNTEAFF. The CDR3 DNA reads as TGCGCCAGCAGCCACGAGGAACAGGGACCGGCCTCGAACACTGAAGCTTTCTTT.

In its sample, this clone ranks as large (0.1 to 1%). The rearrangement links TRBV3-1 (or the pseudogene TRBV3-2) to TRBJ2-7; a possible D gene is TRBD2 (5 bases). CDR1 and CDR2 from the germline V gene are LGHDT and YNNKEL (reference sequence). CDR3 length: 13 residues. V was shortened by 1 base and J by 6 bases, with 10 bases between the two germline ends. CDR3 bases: TGTGCCAGCAGCCAAGGAGCTAGCTCCGAGCAGTACTTC. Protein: CASSQGASSEQYF.

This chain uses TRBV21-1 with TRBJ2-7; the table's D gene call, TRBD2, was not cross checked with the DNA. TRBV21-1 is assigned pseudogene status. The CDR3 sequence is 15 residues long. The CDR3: CASSTGLAGGFEQYF. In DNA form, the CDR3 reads TGTGCCAGCAGCACGGGACTAGCGGGAGGTTTCGAGCAGTACTTC.

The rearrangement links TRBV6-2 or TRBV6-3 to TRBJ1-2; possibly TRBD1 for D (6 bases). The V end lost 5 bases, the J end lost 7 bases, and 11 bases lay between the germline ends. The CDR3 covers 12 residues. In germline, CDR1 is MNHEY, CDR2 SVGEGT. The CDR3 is CASSTGSGGYTF. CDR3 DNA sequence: TGTGCCAGCAGTACAGGGTCCGGTGGCTACACCTTC.

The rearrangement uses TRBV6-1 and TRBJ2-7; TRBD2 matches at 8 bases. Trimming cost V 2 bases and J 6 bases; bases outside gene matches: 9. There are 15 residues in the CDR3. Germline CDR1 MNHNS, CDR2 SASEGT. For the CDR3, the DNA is TGTGCCAGCAGTGAACTACTAGCGGCTGGGGGCGAGCAGTACTTC. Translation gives CASSELLAAGGEQYF.

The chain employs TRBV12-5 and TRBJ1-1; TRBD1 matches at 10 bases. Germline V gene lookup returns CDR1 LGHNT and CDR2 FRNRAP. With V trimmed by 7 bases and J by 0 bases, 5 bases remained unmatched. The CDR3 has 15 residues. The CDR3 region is CASVWDRGMNTEAFF. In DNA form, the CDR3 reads TGTGCTAGTGTCTGGGACAGGGGAATGAACACTGAAGCTTTCTTT.

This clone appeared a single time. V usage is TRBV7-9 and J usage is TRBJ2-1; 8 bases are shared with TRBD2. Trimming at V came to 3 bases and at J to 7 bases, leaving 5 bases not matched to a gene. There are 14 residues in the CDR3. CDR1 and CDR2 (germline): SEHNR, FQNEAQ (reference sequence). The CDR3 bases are TGTGCCAGCAGCTTCACTAGCGGAACTAATGAGCAGTTCTTC. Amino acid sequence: CASSFTSGTNEQFF.

CDR3 DNA sequence: TGTGCCAGCAGTTACTCCAAGGGGGGGAATTCACCCCTCCACTTT. Protein product: CASSYSKGGNSPLHF. The gene calls are TRBV6-5 and TRBJ1-6; the D gene is possibly TRBD1 (6 bases). The CDR3 extends over 15 amino acids. Trimming took 0 bases from V and 7 from J, leaving 10 bases between them. Per the germline V gene, CDR1 is MNHEY and CDR2 is SVGAGI.

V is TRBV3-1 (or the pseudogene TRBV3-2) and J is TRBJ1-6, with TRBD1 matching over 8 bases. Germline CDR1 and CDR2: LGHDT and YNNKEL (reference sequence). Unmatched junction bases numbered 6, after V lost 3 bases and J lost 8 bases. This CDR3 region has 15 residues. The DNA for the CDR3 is TGTGCCAGCAGCCAGGGGACAGGCCAATATTCACCCCTCCACTTT. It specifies CASSQGTGQYSPLHF.

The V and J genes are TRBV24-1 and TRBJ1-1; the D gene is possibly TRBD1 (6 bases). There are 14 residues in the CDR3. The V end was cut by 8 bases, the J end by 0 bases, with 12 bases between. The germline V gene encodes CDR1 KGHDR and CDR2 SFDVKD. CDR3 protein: CATTGVAMNTEAFF. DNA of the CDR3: TGTGCCACCACAGGGGTTGCCATGAACACTGAAGCTTTCTTT.

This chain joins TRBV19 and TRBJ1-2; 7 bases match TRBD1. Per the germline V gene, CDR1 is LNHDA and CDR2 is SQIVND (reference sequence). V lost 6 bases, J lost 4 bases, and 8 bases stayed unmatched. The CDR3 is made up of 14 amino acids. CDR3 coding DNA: TGTGCCAGTAGCCTGACAGGGTTGAGCTATGGCTACACCTTC. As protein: CASSLTGLSYGYTF. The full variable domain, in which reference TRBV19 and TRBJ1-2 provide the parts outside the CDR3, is DGGITQSPKYLFRKEGQNVTLSCEQNLNHDAMYWYRQDPGQGLRLIYYSQIVNDFQKGDIAEGYSVSREKKESFPLTVTSAQKNPTAFYLCASSLTGLSYGYTFGSGTRLTVV.

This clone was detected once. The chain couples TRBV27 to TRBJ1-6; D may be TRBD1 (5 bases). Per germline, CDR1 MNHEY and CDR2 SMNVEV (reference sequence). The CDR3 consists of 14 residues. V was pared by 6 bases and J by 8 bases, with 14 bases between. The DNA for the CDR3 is TGTGCCAGCAGAACTTTCAGGGTTGATTCACCCCTCCACTTT. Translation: CASRTFRVDSPLHF.

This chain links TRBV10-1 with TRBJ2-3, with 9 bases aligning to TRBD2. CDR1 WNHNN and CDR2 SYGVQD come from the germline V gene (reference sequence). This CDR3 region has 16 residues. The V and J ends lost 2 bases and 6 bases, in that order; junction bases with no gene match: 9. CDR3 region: CASSEGERGALDTQYF. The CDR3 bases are TGCGCCAGCAGTGAGGGGGAGCGGGGGGCTCTCGATACGCAGTATTTT.

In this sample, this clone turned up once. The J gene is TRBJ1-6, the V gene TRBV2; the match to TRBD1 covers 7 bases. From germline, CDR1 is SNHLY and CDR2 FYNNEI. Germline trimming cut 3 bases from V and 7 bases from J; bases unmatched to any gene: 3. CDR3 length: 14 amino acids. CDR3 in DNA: TGTGCCAGCAGTGATGGGGACAGCAATTCACCCCTCCACTTT. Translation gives CASSDGDSNSPLHF.

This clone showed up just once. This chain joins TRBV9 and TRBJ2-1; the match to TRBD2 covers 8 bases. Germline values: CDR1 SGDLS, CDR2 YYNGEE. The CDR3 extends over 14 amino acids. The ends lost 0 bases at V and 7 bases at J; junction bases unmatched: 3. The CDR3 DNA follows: TGTGCCAGCAGCGTAGTAGCGGGGAATAATGAGCAGTTCTTC. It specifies CASSVVAGNNEQFF.

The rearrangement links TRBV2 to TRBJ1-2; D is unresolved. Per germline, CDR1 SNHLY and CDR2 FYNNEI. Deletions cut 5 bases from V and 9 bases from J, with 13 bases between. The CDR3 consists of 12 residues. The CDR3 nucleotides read TGTGCCAGCAGTCCGACATCAATACGCTACACCTTC. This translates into CASSPTSIRYTF.

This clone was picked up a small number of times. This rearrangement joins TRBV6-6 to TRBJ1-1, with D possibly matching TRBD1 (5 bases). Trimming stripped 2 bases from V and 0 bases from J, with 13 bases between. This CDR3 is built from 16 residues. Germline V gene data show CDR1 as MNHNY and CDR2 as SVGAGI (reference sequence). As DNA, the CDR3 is TGTGCCAGCAGTTACGCGGTCGGCAGGGTGAACACTGAAGCTTTCTTT. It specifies CASSYAVGRVNTEAFF.

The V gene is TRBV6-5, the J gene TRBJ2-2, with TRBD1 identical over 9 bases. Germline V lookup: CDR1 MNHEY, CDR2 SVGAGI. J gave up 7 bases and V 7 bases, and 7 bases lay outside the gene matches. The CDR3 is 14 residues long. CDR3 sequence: CASTMDRGGGELFF. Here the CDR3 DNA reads TGTGCCAGCACCATGGACAGGGGAGGCGGGGAGCTGTTTTTT.

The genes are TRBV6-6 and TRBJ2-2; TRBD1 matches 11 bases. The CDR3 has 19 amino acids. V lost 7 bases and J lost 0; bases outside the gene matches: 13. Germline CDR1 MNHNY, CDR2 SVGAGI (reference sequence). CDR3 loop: CASTRTGGSPFTNTGELFF. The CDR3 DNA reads TGTGCCAGCACTCGGACAGGGGGCTCCCCATTCACGAACACCGGGGAGCTGTTTTTT.

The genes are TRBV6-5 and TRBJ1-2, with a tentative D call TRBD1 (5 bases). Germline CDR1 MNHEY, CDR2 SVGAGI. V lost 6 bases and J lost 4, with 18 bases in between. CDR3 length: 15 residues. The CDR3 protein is CASSPGGARTYGYTF. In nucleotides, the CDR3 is TGTGCCAGCAGCCCCGGGGGTGCACGGACCTATGGCTACACCTTC.

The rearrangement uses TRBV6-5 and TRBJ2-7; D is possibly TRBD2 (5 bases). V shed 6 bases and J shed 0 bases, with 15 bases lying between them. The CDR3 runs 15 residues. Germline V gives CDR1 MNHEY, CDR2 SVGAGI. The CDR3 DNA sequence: TGTGCCAGCAGCATAGGAGCGGAGGACTCCTACGAGCAGTACTTC. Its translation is CASSIGAEDSYEQYF.

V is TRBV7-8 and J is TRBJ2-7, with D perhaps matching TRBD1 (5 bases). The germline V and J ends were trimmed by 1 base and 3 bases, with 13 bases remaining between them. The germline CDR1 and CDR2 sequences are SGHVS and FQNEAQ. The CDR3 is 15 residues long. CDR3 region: CASSLGPGHGYEQYF. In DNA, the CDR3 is TGTGCCAGCAGCTTAGGTCCTGGACATGGCTACGAGCAGTACTTC.

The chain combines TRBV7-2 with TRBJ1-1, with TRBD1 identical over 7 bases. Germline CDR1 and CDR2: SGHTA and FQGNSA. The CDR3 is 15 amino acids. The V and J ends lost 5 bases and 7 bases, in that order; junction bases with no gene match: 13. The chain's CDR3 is CASSPRTGGGGEAFF. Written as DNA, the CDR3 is TGTGCCAGCAGCCCCCGGACAGGCGGAGGGGGTGAAGCTTTCTTT.

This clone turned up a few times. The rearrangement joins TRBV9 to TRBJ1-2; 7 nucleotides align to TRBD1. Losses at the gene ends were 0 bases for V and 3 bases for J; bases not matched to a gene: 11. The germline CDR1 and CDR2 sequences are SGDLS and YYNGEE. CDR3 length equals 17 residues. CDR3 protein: CASSVDRGAGGDYGYTF. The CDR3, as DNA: TGTGCCAGCAGCGTAGACCGTGGGGCAGGGGGAGACTATGGCTACACCTTC. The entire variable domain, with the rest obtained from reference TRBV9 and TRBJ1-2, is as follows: DSGVTQTPKHLITATGQRVTLRCSPRSGDLSVYWYQQSLDQGLQFLIQYYNGEERAKGNILERFSAQQFPDLHSELNLSSLELGDSALYFCASSVDRGAGGDYGYTFGSGTRLTVV.

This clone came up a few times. CDR3 in amino acids: CASSPSGGLNTGELFF. The CDR3 DNA reads TGCGCCAGCAGCCCAAGCGGGGGCTTGAACACCGGGGAGCTGTTTTTT. V usage is TRBV5-1 and J usage is TRBJ2-2; the match to TRBD2 covers 8 bases. V lost 4 bases to trimming and J lost 1 base; unmatched junction nucleotides: 6. CDR1 SGHRS and CDR2 YFSETQ come from the germline V gene. CDR3 length: 16 amino acids.